This T cell receptor (beta chain) emerged from a study of OX40 agonist ivuxolimab in advanced cancers. Profiling relied on immunoSEQ multiplex PCR, and the TCRdb table lists in-frame clones only, not all of them. The sample lists 3,200 or so clones, more than 90% occurring once. Points from the study as a whole: At 0.1 to 3.0 mg/kg, clonal expansion of CD4+ and CD8+ blood T cells had occurred by week 6. Compared with CD4+, CD8+ T cells on average had more expanded clones.

V lost 5 bases and J lost 9, with 25 bases in between. CDR3 length: 16 amino acids. Germline V gene lookup returns CDR1 LGHNA and CDR2 YSLEER. This clone was observed once. Its antigen is not identified. The chain combines TRBV4-3 with TRBJ2-5, with D possibly TRBD2 on 7 matching bases. The receptor was isolated from an adult with an advanced solid tumor such as melanoma, head and neck, liver or kidney cancer. Specimen: CD4+ or CD8+ T cells sorted from blood, collected in a trial of the OX40 agonist ivuxolimab. The DNA of the CDR3 is TGCGCCAGCAGCGCGGGGGCGGGAGAAGCGGGTGAGGCCCAGTACTTC. Its translation is CASSAGAGEAGEAQYF.